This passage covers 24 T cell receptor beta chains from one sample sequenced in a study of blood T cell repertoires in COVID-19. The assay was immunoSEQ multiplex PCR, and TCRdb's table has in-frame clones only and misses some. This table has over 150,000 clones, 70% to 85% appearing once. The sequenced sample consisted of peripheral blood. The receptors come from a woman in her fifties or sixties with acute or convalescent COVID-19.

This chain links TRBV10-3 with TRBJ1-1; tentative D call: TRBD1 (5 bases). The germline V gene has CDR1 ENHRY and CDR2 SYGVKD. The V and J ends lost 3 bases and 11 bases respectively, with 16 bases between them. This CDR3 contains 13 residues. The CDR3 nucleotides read TGTGCCATCAGTGATTCCGGACGGCCAGGGGCTTTCTTT. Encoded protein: CAISDSGRPGAFF.

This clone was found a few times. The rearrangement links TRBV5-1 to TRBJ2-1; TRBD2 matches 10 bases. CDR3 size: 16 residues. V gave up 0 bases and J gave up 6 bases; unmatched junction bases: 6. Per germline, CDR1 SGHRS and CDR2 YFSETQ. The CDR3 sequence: CASSLAVLAGANEQFF. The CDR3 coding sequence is TGCGCCAGCAGCTTGGCCGTCCTAGCGGGGGCCAATGAGCAGTTCTTC.

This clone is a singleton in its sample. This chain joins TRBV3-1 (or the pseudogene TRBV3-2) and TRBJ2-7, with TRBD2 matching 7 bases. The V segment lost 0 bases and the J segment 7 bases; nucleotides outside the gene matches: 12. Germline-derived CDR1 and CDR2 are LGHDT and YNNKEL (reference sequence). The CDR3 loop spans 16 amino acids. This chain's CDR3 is CASSQDGASGSEEQYF. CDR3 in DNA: TGTGCCAGCAGCCAAGATGGGGCTAGCGGAAGTGAGGAGCAGTACTTC.

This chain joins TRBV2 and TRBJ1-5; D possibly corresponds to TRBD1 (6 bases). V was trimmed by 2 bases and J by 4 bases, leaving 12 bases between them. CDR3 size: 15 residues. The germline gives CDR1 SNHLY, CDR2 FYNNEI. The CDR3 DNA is TGTGCCAGCAGTGAAAGGGGGGGGAAAAATCAGCCCCAGCATTTT. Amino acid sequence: CASSERGGKNQPQHF.

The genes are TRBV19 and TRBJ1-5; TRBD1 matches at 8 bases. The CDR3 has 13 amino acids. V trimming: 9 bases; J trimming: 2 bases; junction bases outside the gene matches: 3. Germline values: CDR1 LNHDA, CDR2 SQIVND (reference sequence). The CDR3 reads CASRGHGNQPQHF. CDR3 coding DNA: TGTGCCAGCAGGGGGCACGGCAATCAGCCCCAGCATTTT. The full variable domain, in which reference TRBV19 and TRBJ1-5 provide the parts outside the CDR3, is DGGITQSPKYLFRKEGQNVTLSCEQNLNHDAMYWYRQDPGQGLRLIYYSQIVNDFQKGDIAEGYSVSREKKESFPLTVTSAQKNPTAFYLCASRGHGNQPQHFGDGTRLSIL.

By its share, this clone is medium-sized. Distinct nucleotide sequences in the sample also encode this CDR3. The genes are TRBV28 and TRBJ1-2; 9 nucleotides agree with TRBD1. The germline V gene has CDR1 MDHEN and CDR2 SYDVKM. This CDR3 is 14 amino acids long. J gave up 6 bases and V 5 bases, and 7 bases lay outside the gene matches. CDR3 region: CASSRGQGRDGYTF. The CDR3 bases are TGTGCCAGCAGTCGAGGACAGGGGCGAGATGGCTACACCTTC.

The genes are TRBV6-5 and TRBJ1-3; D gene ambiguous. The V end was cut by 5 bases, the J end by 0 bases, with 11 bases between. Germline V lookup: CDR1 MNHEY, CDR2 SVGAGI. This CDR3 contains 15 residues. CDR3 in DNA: TGTGCCAGCAGTCCGCGGGTTGCCTCTGGAAACACCATATATTTT. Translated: CASSPRVASGNTIYF.

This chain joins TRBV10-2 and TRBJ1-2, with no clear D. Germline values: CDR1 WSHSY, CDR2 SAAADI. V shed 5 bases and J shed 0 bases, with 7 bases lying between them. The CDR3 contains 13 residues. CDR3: CASSRGSNYGYTF. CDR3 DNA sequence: TGCGCCAGCAGTCGCGGTTCTAACTATGGCTACACCTTC.

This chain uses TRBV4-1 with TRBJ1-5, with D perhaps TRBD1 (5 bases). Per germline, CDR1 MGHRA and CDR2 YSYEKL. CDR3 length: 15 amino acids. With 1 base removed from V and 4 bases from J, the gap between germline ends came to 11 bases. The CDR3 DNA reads TGCGCCAGCAGCCAAGTGACGGGGGAAAATCAGCCCCAGCATTTT. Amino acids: CASSQVTGENQPQHF.

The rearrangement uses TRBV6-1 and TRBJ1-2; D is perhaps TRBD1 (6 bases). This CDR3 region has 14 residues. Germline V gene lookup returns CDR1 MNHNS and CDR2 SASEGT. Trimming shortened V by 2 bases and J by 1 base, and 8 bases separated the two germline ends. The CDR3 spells CASSERGGNYGYTF. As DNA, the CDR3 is TGTGCCAGCAGTGAAAGAGGGGGTAACTATGGCTACACCTTC.

CDR3 sequence reads: CAWKKMGTGNEKLFF. The CDR3 DNA reads as TGTGCCTGGAAAAAAATGGGGACAGGGAATGAAAAACTGTTTTTT. This chain uses TRBV30 with TRBJ1-4; 9 nucleotides match TRBD1. The germline V gene has CDR1 GTSNPN and CDR2 SVGIG (reference sequence). Trimming removed 4 bases from V and 5 bases from J; junction bases left unmatched: 8. The CDR3 extends over 15 amino acids.

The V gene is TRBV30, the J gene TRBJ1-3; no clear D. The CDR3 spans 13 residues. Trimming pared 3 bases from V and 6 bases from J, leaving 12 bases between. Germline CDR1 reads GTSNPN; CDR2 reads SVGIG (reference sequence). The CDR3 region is CAWRADNENTIYF. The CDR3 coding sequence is TGTGCCTGGAGGGCTGACAACGAAAACACCATATATTTT.

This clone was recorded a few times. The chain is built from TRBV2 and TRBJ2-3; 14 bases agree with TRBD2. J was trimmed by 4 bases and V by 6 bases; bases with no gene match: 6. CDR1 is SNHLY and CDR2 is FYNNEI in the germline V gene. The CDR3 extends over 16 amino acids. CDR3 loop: CASRRGLAGGPDTQYF. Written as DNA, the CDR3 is TGTGCCAGCAGGCGCGGACTAGCGGGGGGCCCAGATACGCAGTATTTT.

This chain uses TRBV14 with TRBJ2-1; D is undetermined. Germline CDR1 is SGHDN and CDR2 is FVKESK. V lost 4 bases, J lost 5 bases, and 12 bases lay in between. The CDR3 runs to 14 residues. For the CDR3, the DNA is TGTGCCAGCAGCCCACAGCTTTTGAACAATGAGCAGTTCTTC. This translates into CASSPQLLNNEQFF.

The CDR3 here is CASNEGNLDNEQFF. The CDR3 DNA follows: TGTGCCAGCAACGAGGGCAACCTGGACAATGAGCAGTTCTTC. The genes are TRBV9 and TRBJ2-1, with a weak D call TRBD2 (5 bases). Trimming removed 6 bases from V and 5 bases from J, with 15 bases in between. CDR1 and CDR2 (germline): SGDLS, YYNGEE. The CDR3 is 14 residues long.

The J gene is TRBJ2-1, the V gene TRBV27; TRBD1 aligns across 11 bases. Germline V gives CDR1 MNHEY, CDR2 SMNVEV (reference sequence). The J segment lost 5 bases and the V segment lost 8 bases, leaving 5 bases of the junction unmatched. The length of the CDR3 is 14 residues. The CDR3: CASHRDRGDNEQFF. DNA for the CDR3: TGTGCCAGCCACCGGGACAGGGGGGACAATGAGCAGTTCTTC.

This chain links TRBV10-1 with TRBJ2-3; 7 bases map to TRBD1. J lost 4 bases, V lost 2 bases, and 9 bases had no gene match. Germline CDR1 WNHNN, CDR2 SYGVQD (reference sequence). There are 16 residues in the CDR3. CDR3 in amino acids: CASSERQGIVPDTQYF. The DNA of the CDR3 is TGCGCCAGCAGTGAGCGACAGGGTATCGTGCCAGATACGCAGTATTTT.

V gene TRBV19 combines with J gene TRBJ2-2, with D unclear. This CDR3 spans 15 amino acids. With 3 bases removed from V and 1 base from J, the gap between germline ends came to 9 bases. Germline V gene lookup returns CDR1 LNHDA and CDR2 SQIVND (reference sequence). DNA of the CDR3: TGTGCCAGTAGTATGAAACTTTTGAACACCGGGGAGCTGTTTTTT. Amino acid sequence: CASSMKLLNTGELFF.

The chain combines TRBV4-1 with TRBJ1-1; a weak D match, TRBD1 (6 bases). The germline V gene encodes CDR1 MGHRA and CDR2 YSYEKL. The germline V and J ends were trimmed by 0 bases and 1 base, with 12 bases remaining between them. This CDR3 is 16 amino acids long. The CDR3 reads CASSQDPGATNTEAFF. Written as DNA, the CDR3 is TGCGCCAGCAGCCAAGATCCAGGGGCTACGAACACTGAAGCTTTCTTT.

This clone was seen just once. The CDR3, as DNA: TGTGCCAGTCAGGTTAACACTGAAGCTTTCTTT. Its translation: CASQVNTEAFF. This chain connects TRBV2 to TRBJ1-1; D not resolved. Trimming pared 9 bases from V and 2 bases from J, leaving 7 bases between. The V gene's germline CDR1 is SNHLY and CDR2 FYNNEI. CDR3 size: 11 residues.

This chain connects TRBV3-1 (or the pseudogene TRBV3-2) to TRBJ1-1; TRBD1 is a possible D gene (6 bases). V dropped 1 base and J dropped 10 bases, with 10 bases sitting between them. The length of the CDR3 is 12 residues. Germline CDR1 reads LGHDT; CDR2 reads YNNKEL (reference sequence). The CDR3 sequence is CASSQGGLAAFF. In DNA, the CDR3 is TGTGCCAGCAGCCAAGGGGGGCTCGCAGCTTTCTTT.

The CDR3 here is CASSLVRGARTGELFF. DNA for the CDR3: TGTGCCAGCAGCTTAGTGCGGGGGGCAAGGACCGGGGAGCTGTTTTTT. The chain carries TRBV11-3 and TRBJ2-2, with 8 bases identical to TRBD2. Trimming at V came to 1 base and at J to 5 bases, leaving 6 bases not matched to a gene. The germline CDR1 and CDR2 sequences are SGHNT and YENEEA. The CDR3 is 16 amino acids.

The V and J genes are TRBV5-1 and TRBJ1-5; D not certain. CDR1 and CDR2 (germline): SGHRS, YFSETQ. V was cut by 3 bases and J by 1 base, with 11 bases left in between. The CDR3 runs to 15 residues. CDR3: CASSSDGRSNQPQHF. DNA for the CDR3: TGCGCCAGCAGCTCGGACGGGAGAAGCAATCAGCCCCAGCATTTT.

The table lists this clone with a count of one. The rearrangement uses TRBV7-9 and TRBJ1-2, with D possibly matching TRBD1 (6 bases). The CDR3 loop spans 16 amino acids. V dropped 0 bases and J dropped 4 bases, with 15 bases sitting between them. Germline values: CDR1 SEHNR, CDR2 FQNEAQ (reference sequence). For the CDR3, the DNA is TGTGCCAGCAGCTTAGCCTCCCAGACAGGCTCCTATGGCTACACCTTC. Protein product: CASSLASQTGSYGYTF.